This T cell receptor beta chain was sequenced for a study of post-analysis software for immune sequencing data. The study's findings and limits: In patients, about 5 TRBV segments were more frequent than in controls, with TRBV5-6, TRBV5-1 and TRBV20-1 among them.

For this clonotype: Its antigen is still unknown.

cDNA libraries for TCR beta contained unique molecular identifiers. Each batch of about 0.9 to 10 million T cells produced around 460,000 cDNA molecules. From the PCR reads, TCRdb called clonotypes with MiXCR, one entry per CDR3 protein. The sample gives over 700,000 distinct CDR3 sequences, approximately 30% of which show up once; around 0.56% is in the top ten. V was shortened by 5 bases and J by 5 bases, with 12 bases between the two germline ends. CDR1 SEHNR and CDR2 FQNEAQ come from the germline V gene (reference sequence). This CDR3 comprises 13 residues. This rearrangement joins TRBV7-9 to TRBJ2-5; no reliable D call. This receptor was identified in a girl aged 10-17 years with multiple sclerosis. What was sequenced was blood. For the CDR3, the DNA is TGTGCCAGCAGCCCACCCACGAAGGAGACCCAGTACTTC. Its protein is CASSPPTKETQYF.